The 9 T cell receptor beta chains listed next were all sequenced from one sample in a study of blood T cell repertoires in COVID-19. Assay: immunoSEQ multiplex PCR; the TCRdb copy retains only in-frame clones and omits some. The data contain 250,000 or so clones, more than 85% of them singletons. The specimen sequenced was PBMCs or T cells enriched from blood (not recorded which). These receptors all come from a woman between 45 and 60 years old who had recovered from COVID-19.

V usage is TRBV14 and J usage is TRBJ2-2; D call uncertain. This CDR3 is 14 amino acids long. Germline V gene lookup returns CDR1 SGHDN and CDR2 FVKESK. With 4 bases removed from V and 3 bases from J, the gap between germline ends came to 9 bases. This CDR3 reads CASSPLSYTGELFF. The CDR3 DNA follows: TGTGCCAGCAGCCCACTTAGTTACACCGGGGAGCTGTTTTTT.

V usage is TRBV19 and J usage is TRBJ2-7; 9 bases are a match to TRBD1. The CDR3 loop spans 15 amino acids. V trimming: 1 base; J trimming: 3 bases; junction bases outside the gene matches: 4. Germline values: CDR1 LNHDA, CDR2 SQIVND (reference sequence). The CDR3 is CASSIAGTGSYEQYF. In DNA, the CDR3 is TGTGCCAGTAGTATAGCTGGGACAGGGAGCTACGAGCAGTACTTC.

CDR3 sequence: CASSVGAGSRNTDTQYF. DNA of the CDR3: TGTGCCAGCAGCGTAGGTGCAGGATCCCGGAACACAGATACGCAGTATTTT. The chain is built from TRBV9 and TRBJ2-3; D is ambiguous. Germline CDR1 SGDLS, CDR2 YYNGEE. The CDR3 runs to 17 residues. V lost 0 bases and J 2 bases, leaving 16 bases between the germline ends.

The chain employs TRBV3-1 (or the pseudogene TRBV3-2) and TRBJ1-5; TRBD1 might be the D (6 bases). The CDR3 totals 13 residues. CDR1 is LGHDT, CDR2 YNNKEL, per germline (reference sequence). V was cut by 10 bases and J by 7 bases, with 17 bases left in between. The CDR3 protein is CATSGAGDQPQHF. The CDR3 coding sequence is TGTGCCACCTCAGGGGCGGGGGACCAGCCCCAGCATTTT.

This clone came up a few times. The chain carries TRBV7-6 and TRBJ2-7, with 8 bases lining up with TRBD2. This CDR3 region has 15 residues. Germline loops: CDR1 SGHVS, CDR2 FNYEAQ. V trimming: 1 base; J trimming: 3 bases; junction bases outside the gene matches: 5. This chain's CDR3 is CASSLEYSGSYEQYF. As DNA, the CDR3 is TGTGCCAGCAGCTTAGAGTACAGCGGGAGCTACGAGCAGTACTTC.

The rearrangement joins TRBV21-1 to TRBJ2-3; the table assigns TRBD1, which was not confirmed against the DNA. TRBV21-1 is termed a pseudogene. This CDR3 has 17 amino acids. The CDR3: CASSKRMGTEYTDTQYF. The CDR3 region has the DNA TGTGCCAGCAGCAAAAGGATGGGCACGGAATACACAGATACGCAGTATTTT.

The chain employs TRBV10-3 and TRBJ2-7, with 9 positions matching TRBD2. V lost 2 bases and J lost 3; bases outside the gene matches: 5. The germline gives CDR1 ENHRY, CDR2 SYGVKD. This CDR3 comprises 15 residues. The CDR3 sequence is CAISETPSGNYEQYF. The DNA for the CDR3 is TGTGCCATCAGTGAGACCCCTAGCGGGAACTACGAGCAGTACTTC.

The gene calls are TRBV5-4 and TRBJ1-1; TRBD1 matches 7 bases. V gave up 4 bases and J gave up 1 base; unmatched junction bases: 4. CDR3 length: 14 amino acids. Germline CDR1 and CDR2: SGHNT and YYREEE (reference sequence). The CDR3 coding sequence is TGTGCCAGCAGCGCCCGACAGGGGAACACTGAAGCTTTCTTT. It is translated as CASSARQGNTEAFF.

This clone was detected only a few times. Other DNA sequences in the sample encode the same CDR3. The V and J genes are TRBV19 and TRBJ1-5; 7 nucleotides align to TRBD1. This CDR3 has 14 amino acids. V lost 1 base, J lost 6 bases, and 3 bases stayed unmatched. Germline loops: CDR1 LNHDA, CDR2 SQIVND (reference sequence). The CDR3: CASSIGQGAQPQHF. CDR3 bases: TGTGCCAGTAGTATAGGACAGGGTGCTCAGCCCCAGCATTTT.